This T cell receptor (beta chain) was documented in a study of cytomegalovirus exposure and HLA in healthy donors (dated by TCRdb to about 2017). Looking at the study overall: An earlier analysis of 587 of the donors reported roughly 270 Gb of sequence data and 120 million or so unique TCR beta sequences from about 200 million T cells. Around 320 gigabases of sequencing data and some 85 million unique TCR sequences were included in an early release covering about 700 HLA-typed donors. The genetic ancestry cluster associated with self-reported Caucasian donors included 81% of the roughly 410 genotyped donors. The study aimed to test whether cataloging public T cell receptors could reveal signatures of past pathogen exposure. The study used immunosequencing to profile the T cell repertoires of 666 subjects and linked those repertoires to cytomegalovirus serostatus. Along with the roughly 700-subject first cohort, a separate validation cohort of over a hundred different subjects was used. High-throughput TCR immunosequencing, statistical association of individual TCRs with disease status, and machine learning were combined to predict cytomegalovirus infection status. A later analysis re-examined previously published TCR beta repertoires from around 670 donors and added high-resolution HLA genotyping to investigate patterns of TCR occurrence. The later analysis used no new phenotypic data to find candidate immune exposures, relying instead on TCR beta sequences and their occurrence across donors. An earlier analysis of around 580 of the donors used high-throughput TCR beta sequencing to judge whether each TCR beta V gene segment behaved as functional or pseudogenic. Donor age, sex, ethnicity and CMV serostatus were compiled alongside the repertoire data. Genome-wide SNP genotypes for about 60% of the 666 donors were used in a later genetic analysis, which treated that subset as a discovery cohort. Every repertoire in the discovery cohort had been generated on one and the same sequencing platform. Class I and class II HLA loci were covered by the typing at four-digit resolution. The number of donors typed differed by locus, with about 629-630 for A, B, C, DRB1 and DQB1, 522 for DQA1, 606 for DPA1, and over 400 for DPB1. Because of strong linkage in the cohort, roughly five DR-DQ haplotypes were treated as single units for association and clustering. On average, 235,054 unique TCR beta nucleotide sequences were sequenced per donor among 398 genotyped donors of the cohort, with roughly 20% of those sequences being non-productive.

Trimming at the junction amounts to 3 bases on V and 5 bases on J, and the germline ends lie 10 bases apart. Its CDR3 holds 13 amino acids, cysteine through phenylalanine. Just the 39-base CDR3 DNA is kept, in frame starting at base 1. CDR1 and CDR2, looked up from the germline V gene, are KGHSH and LQKENI. Paper-wide results and their limitations: The classifier was reported to diagnose cytomegalovirus status with high specificity and sensitivity in both the original and validation cohorts. When HLA alleles, especially DR and DQ, strongly co-occurred, attributing TCR associations to individual alleles was difficult. In vitro tests confirmed that three of the cytomegalovirus-associated TCR beta chains recognize cytomegalovirus antigens. In a later analysis, several top co-occurrence clusters were reported to appear linked to parvovirus B19, influenza, CMV and Epstein-Barr virus. Because some donors lacked HLA typing at each locus, the association tests relied only on the typed subset. A later genetic analysis reported fewer N-insertions in productive TCRs among donors in an Asian-associated ancestry cluster than the roughly 720-donor mean. Because counts were too low, roughly 16 rarely observed V segments, including chromosome 9 orphons, were excluded from the earlier analysis of 587 of the donors. The 87-base-pair reads could not distinguish some IMGT-functional V segments, including TRBV6-2 and TRBV6-3, so those segments were excluded. This cohort had only TCR beta chains sequenced, and the lack of alpha or paired-chain data limited which features could be detected. A further reported finding was that TCR beta sequences accurately predicted the HLA-A and HLA-B alleles for most subjects in the first cohort. A later analysis found that TCR association rates varied across HLA loci, with DRB1 alleles showing the most associated TCRs and HLA-C alleles the fewest. Linkage disequilibrium might explain the correlated functional status among segregating V segments, but an unknown experimental factor could not be ruled out. While some public TCRs were present in many individuals, most TCR sequences turned up only very rarely across donors. Presence/absence analyses assumed roughly uniform sequencing depth across donors, an assumption that may not hold. The study gave a list of under 200 TCR beta chains associated with cytomegalovirus. Broadly in line with IMGT annotations, most TCR beta V segments showed up in productive rearrangements about 87% or about 30% of the time in an earlier analysis of 587 of the donors. A later analysis associated 17,000 or so TCR beta sequences with specific HLA alleles at a false discovery rate of 0.05. An association between a missense DCLRE1C variant and V-gene and J-gene trimming of TCR beta chains was found in a later genetic analysis and replicated in an independent cohort. A cluster of highly shared sequence variants was judged likely to be a technical artifact of the sequencing pipeline. A later analysis found that most CMV-associated TCR beta chains appeared HLA-restricted, with HLA associations seemingly driven largely by CMV exposure. It was suggested by the authors that the approach could potentially be generalized to other disease states and immunological phenotypes. In a later analysis, HLA-associated TCR beta chains were found to be more clonally expanded and to have lower generation probabilities than equally common non-associated chains. For the cohort, immune exposure information was limited to CMV serostatus.

About this clone: Its antigen remains undetermined. Within one base of it there is no much larger clone, and no base qualities were kept.

The cohort was made up of about 610 healthy bone marrow donors. Cohort members were all nominally healthy when sampled, although unrecorded immune exposures were likely present. The donor was CMV seropositive and belonged to the group of 250 to 350 seropositive cohort members. A peripheral blood sample was collected from each donor, and TCR beta sequencing was performed on peripheral blood mononuclear cells. Genomic DNA extraction from the blood cell samples was performed with the Qiagen DNeasy Blood Extraction Kit. Library prep was done by the immunoSEQ multiplex PCR assay. A mixture of 60 forward primers for TCR Vbeta segments and 13 reverse primers for TCR Jbeta segments was used in the multiplex PCR. The CDR3 region of rearranged TCR beta genes was amplified from genomic DNA by a multiplex PCR assay. Amplified TCR beta libraries were sequenced as 87-base-pair reads on the Illumina HiSeq System. Per the source publication's procedure: Across the 700 or so repertoires, a later analysis counted some 81 million unique TCR beta chains, roughly 11 million of which were shared by at least two donors. Raw reads were error-corrected and collapsed into unique sequences with a nearest-neighbor algorithm that merged closely related sequences to remove PCR and sequencing errors. Alignment of CDR3 sequences to IMGT reference sequences was used to assign V, D and J gene segments. For a sequence to be retained, a match of at least six nucleotides was required to both a V gene segment and a J gene segment. A rearrangement counted as productive if the CDR3 had no stop codons and remained in frame with V and J, and every other rearrangement counted as non-productive. Following IMGT convention, CDR3 was defined as the stretch from the second conserved V-encoded cysteine up to the conserved J-encoded phenylalanine. Sequences without an unambiguous match to a single V gene segment were excluded from the earlier analysis of several hundred of the donors. An earlier analysis of under 750 of the donors called V segments functional above 56.7% productive rearrangements and segregating when the between-donor standard deviation exceeded 5%. A statistical classification framework was developed to diagnose cytomegalovirus status using the catalog of TCR beta chain sequences. V and J gene assignment, in a later analysis, came from comparing TCR nucleotide sequences with IMGT/GENE-DB human TR gene sequences. Using the TCRdist pipeline, a later analysis assigned CDR3 sequences along with most-parsimonious VDJ recombination scenarios. In a later analysis, each TCR beta chain was defined by its CDR3 amino acid sequence together with its V-gene family, and reads lacking a unique V-gene family were excluded. In a later analysis, a few hundred highly shared, low-generation-probability nucleotide sequences were removed to address suspected cross-contamination and a sequencing artifact. In a later analysis, a clonal expansion index was calculated for each public chain from normalized within-repertoire ranks of inferred template counts. In a later analysis, generation probabilities were computed using a VDJ recombination model fitted to out-of-frame rearrangements, and the results were checked against IGoR. In a later analysis, TCR-TCR, TCR-HLA and TCR-CMV co-occurrence was scored with hypergeometric tests, and a repertoire-size bias correction was applied to TCR pairs. To estimate false discovery rates, a later analysis permuted the HLA or CMV assignments 20 times. In a later analysis, co-occurring TCRs were grouped using DBSCAN, with TCRdist sequence similarity added in when clustering inside HLA-allele-positive subsets. For co-occurrence clustering, repertoires with fewer than 30,000 or more than 120,000 public chains were excluded, along with four or five repertoires with anomalous nucleotide sharing. This immuneACCESS table, as held by TCRdb, lists in-frame sequences with V and J called but not all clones. Of the missing ones, under half trace to an unresolved V gene in checked studies; the others have no known cause. V and J calls and clone size come straight from that table; D and trimming were deduced from the DNA. Across this sample there are some 200,000 clones, with 82% seen only once. The ten largest clonotypes hold over 5% of the sample.

The receptor comes from a woman in her forties or fifties in good health and CMV-seropositive. Sequenced sample: PBMCs. Recombination linked TRBV18 to TRBJ1-2, with the D gene call left open. The encoded CDR3 is CASSPISDYGYTF. The DNA reads as follows: TGTGCCAGCTCACCTATCTCAGATTATGGCTACACCTTC.